The 19 T cell receptor beta chains presented below share a single source sample, sequenced in a study of T cells in Graves' hyperthyroidism and ophthalmopathy. RNA transcripts served as the template for amplifying TCR beta CDR3 regions. Carried out on the TCR CDR3, a first-round RT-PCR used the HTBI primer set. Each CDR3 protein gets one entry after TCRdb re-called the multiplex PCR reads with MiXCR. The data show roughly 580,000 distinct CDR3 sequences, with about 15% seen just once and 5.8% held by the top ten. The sequencing input was blood. Source of these receptors: a woman aged 25 to 39 with Graves' hyperthyroidism that later progressed to Graves' ophthalmopathy.

This clonotype has at least ten counts. This rearrangement joins TRBV6-1 to TRBJ2-3; TRBD2 matches at 10 bases. The V gene's germline CDR1 is MNHNS and CDR2 SASEGT. There are 14 residues in the CDR3. V trimming: 7 bases; J trimming: 3 bases; junction bases outside the gene matches: 4. This CDR3 is CASNLAGVTDTQYF. CDR3 bases: TGTGCCAGCAACCTAGCGGGAGTGACAGATACGCAGTATTTT.

The chain employs TRBV12-3 or TRBV12-4 and TRBJ2-3; 9 bases map to TRBD2. J lost 4 bases, V lost 2 bases, and 4 bases had no gene match. The CDR3 length is 15 residues. CDR3 DNA sequence: TGTGCCAGCAGTTTATTTAGCGGGAGTTCAGATACGCAGTATTTT. Translation gives CASSLFSGSSDTQYF.

In its sample, this clonotype was seen many times. V and J are TRBV30 and TRBJ2-7; the match to TRBD1 covers 8 bases. The CDR3 extends over 13 amino acids. Germline V gives CDR1 GTSNPN, CDR2 SVGIG (reference sequence). After removal of 4 bases from V and 4 bases from J, the junction contained 6 bases not matched to a gene. Here the CDR3 reads CAWNHGTGYEQYF. In DNA form, the CDR3 reads TGTGCCTGGAATCATGGGACAGGTTACGAGCAGTACTTC.

This clonotype was counted ten times or more. The chain uses TRBV27 and TRBJ2-2; D may match TRBD1 or TRBD2 (6 bases each). CDR3 length: 14 amino acids. The V and J ends lost 7 bases and 6 bases respectively, with 15 bases between them. Looked up from germline, CDR1 is MNHEY and CDR2 is SMNVEV (reference sequence). The CDR3 sequence is CASTIGGWAGELFF. CDR3 nucleotide sequence: TGTGCCAGCACCATAGGGGGGTGGGCCGGGGAGCTGTTTTTT.

This clonotype came up many times. V usage is TRBV6-6 and J usage is TRBJ2-3, with D perhaps matching TRBD1 or TRBD2 (5 bases each). CDR1 MNHNY and CDR2 SVGAGI come from the germline V gene (reference sequence). The CDR3 is 15 residues long. Trimming took off 2 bases at V and 4 bases at J, with 13 bases between the two ends. The CDR3 DNA reads TGTGCCAGCAGTTACCCCAGGGTGGGGGCAGATACGCAGTATTTT. Translated: CASSYPRVGADTQYF.

This clonotype was counted between two and nine times. J is TRBJ2-3 and V is TRBV19; TRBD2 is a possible D gene (6 bases). The CDR3 spans 16 residues. The germline gives CDR1 LNHDA, CDR2 SQIVND (reference sequence). V lost 3 bases, J lost 2 bases, and 15 bases lay in between. CDR3 sequence (DNA): TGTGCCAGTAGTATTGGAGGGAGGAGATTCACAGATACGCAGTATTTT. It specifies CASSIGGRRFTDTQYF.

This clonotype was recorded at least ten times. The chain links TRBV3-1 to TRBJ1-1; 8 bases map to TRBD1. Trimming at V came to 1 base and at J to 10 bases, leaving 5 bases not matched to a gene. Germline V gene sequence: CDR1 LGHDT, CDR2 YNNKEL (reference sequence). The CDR3 totals 13 residues. CDR3 protein: CASSQALDRGAFF. The CDR3 nucleotides read TGTGCCAGCAGCCAAGCCCTCGACAGGGGAGCTTTCTTT. Full variable domain (outside the CDR3, taken from reference TRBV3-1 and TRBJ1-1): DTAVSQTPKYLVTQMGNDKSIKCEQNLGHDTMYWYKQDSKKFLKIMFSYNNKELIINETVPNRFSPKSPDKAHLNLHINSLELGDSAVYFCASSQALDRGAFFGQGTRLTVV.

This clonotype showed up just a few times. V is TRBV6-2 or TRBV6-3 and J is TRBJ1-1; D is perhaps TRBD1 (6 bases). The CDR3 is made up of 15 amino acids. The germline gives CDR1 MNHEY, CDR2 SVGEGT. Between the trimmed V and J ends, which lost 7 bases and 8 bases, there was a span of 23 bases. The DNA of the CDR3 is TGTGCCAGCAACCTACTAGGTCAGGGGCCCCCCGAAGCTTTCTTT. As protein: CASNLLGQGPPEAFF.

This clonotype was picked up many times. V usage is TRBV6-1 and J usage is TRBJ2-3; possibly TRBD2 for D (5 bases). The CDR3 contains 13 residues. Germline V gives CDR1 MNHNS, CDR2 SASEGT. V was trimmed by 10 bases and J by 2 bases, leaving 13 bases between them. CDR3 amino acids: CATSSEVTDTQYF. The CDR3 DNA is TGTGCCACCTCCTCGGAGGTCACAGATACGCAGTATTTT.

This clonotype showed up just a few times. This rearrangement joins TRBV14 to TRBJ1-4; D remains ambiguous. The germline V gene has CDR1 SGHDN and CDR2 FVKESK. The CDR3 runs 15 residues. V was trimmed by 1 base and J by 8 bases, leaving 14 bases between them. In DNA form, the CDR3 reads TGTGCCAGCAGCCAAGTTCTACGAGGGCGGGAAAAACTGTTTTTT. Its translation: CASSQVLRGREKLFF. Full variable domain (missing parts from reference TRBV14 and TRBJ1-4): EAGVTQFPSHSVIEKGQTVTLRCDPISGHDNLYWYRRVMGKEIKFLLHFVKESKQDESGMPNNRFLAERTGGTYSTLKVQPAELEDSGVYFCASSQVLRGREKLFFGSGTQLSVL.

The chain recombines TRBV15 with TRBJ2-3; 9 bases align to TRBD1. The CDR3 spans 15 residues. V shed 3 bases, J shed 4 bases, and the junction held 5 bases outside the gene matches. The germline gives CDR1 LNHNV, CDR2 YYDKDF (reference sequence). The CDR3 DNA follows: TGTGCCACCAGCAGTTCACAGGGGGCCTCAGATACGCAGTATTTT. This encodes CATSSSQGASDTQYF.

The chain links TRBV5-5 to TRBJ2-7; tentatively, D is TRBD1 or TRBD2 (5 bases each). The germline V gene encodes CDR1 SGHKS and CDR2 YYEKEE (reference sequence). The CDR3 is 15 residues long. Trimming pared 4 bases from V and 2 bases from J, leaving 16 bases between. The CDR3 DNA is TGTGCCAGCAGCGGAACCGGGACGGTTACCTACGAGCAGTACTTC. It yields the protein CASSGTGTVTYEQYF.

The rearrangement joins TRBV7-3 to TRBJ2-4; 7 bases align to TRBD1. The V gene's germline CDR1 is SGHTA and CDR2 FQGTGA. The CDR3 covers 19 residues. The ends lost 6 bases at V and 3 bases at J; junction bases unmatched: 20. The CDR3 DNA reads TGTGCCAGCAGACACCCGGGACAGCAGCCTCTTTGTGGCAAAAACATTCAGTACTTC. Residues: CASRHPGQQPLCGKNIQYF. Drawing the rest from reference TRBV7-3 and TRBJ2-4, the complete variable domain is GAGVSQTPSNKVTEKGKYVELRCDPISGHTALYWYRQSLGQGPEFLIYFQGTGAADDSGLPNDRFFAVRPEGSVSTLKIQRTERGDSAVYLCASRHPGQQPLCGKNIQYFGAGTRLSVL.

This clonotype was picked up many times. The chain couples TRBV7-9 to TRBJ1-5; the D is unclear. This CDR3 contains 15 residues. The ends were cut back, 1 base at V and 3 bases at J, with 10 bases in the middle. Germline-derived CDR1 and CDR2 are SEHNR and FQNEAQ (reference sequence). This CDR3 is CASSLGVGNNQPQHF. CDR3 nucleotides: TGTGCCAGCAGCTTAGGGGTAGGAAACAATCAGCCCCAGCATTTT.

The chain carries TRBV20-1 and TRBJ2-7; D unclear. The CDR3 is 14 residues long. V lost 0 bases, J lost 4 bases, and 13 bases lay in between. The germline CDR1 and CDR2 sequences are DFQATT and SNEGSKA (reference sequence). The CDR3 region has the DNA TGCAGTGCTAGAGATCGACTGCAAAAGTACGAGCAGTACTTC. Amino acids: CSARDRLQKYEQYF.

This clonotype was seen at least ten times. The rearrangement uses TRBV5-5 and TRBJ2-7, with 9 bases lining up with TRBD2. This CDR3 comprises 15 residues. Germline-derived CDR1 and CDR2 are SGHKS and YYEKEE (reference sequence). V shed 4 bases and J 1 base; nucleotides not matched to a gene: 6. CDR3 amino acids: CASSGSSGASYEQYF. CDR3 DNA: TGTGCCAGCAGCGGTTCTAGCGGGGCTTCCTACGAGCAGTACTTC.

This clonotype showed up many times. The chain links TRBV6-1 to TRBJ1-6; the D gene is possibly TRBD1 (6 bases). Trimming left V 6 bases short and J 4 bases short, with 10 bases between. This CDR3 spans 14 amino acids. Germline CDR1 reads MNHNS; CDR2 reads SASEGT. The CDR3 reads CASSTGQYNSPLHF. In nucleotides, the CDR3 is TGTGCCAGCAGCACGGGACAATATAATTCACCCCTCCACTTT.

A word on this clonotype: With a much larger clone just one base away, this may be a read error. The V gene is TRBV19, the J gene TRBJ2-1; D remains unclear. Per the germline V gene, CDR1 is LNHDA and CDR2 is SQIVND (reference sequence). CDR3 length equals 12 residues. V was cut by 1 base and J by 12 bases, with 10 bases left in between. The CDR3 DNA follows: TGTGCCAGTAGTATAGGCCCCTCCGGGCAGTTCTTC. Amino acids: CASSIGPSGQFF.

Notes on this clonotype: Just one base apart from a much larger clone, this may be a read error. This chain uses TRBV7-8 with TRBJ2-1; possibly TRBD1 or TRBD2 for D (5 bases each). Germline CDR1 and CDR2: SGHVS and FQNEAQ. The CDR3 sequence is 16 residues long. V was cut by 11 bases and J by 0 bases, with 20 bases left in between. DNA of the CDR3: TGTGCCTCTTTGGGTGGGGGAGCCCCCTCCTACAATGAGCAGTTCTTC. Its protein is CASLGGGAPSYNEQFF. The full variable domain, rest sourced from reference TRBV7-8 and TRBJ2-1, is GAGVSQSPRYKVAKRGQDVALRCDPISGHVSLFWYQQALGQGPEFLTYFQNEAQLDKSGLPSDRFFAERPEGSVSTLKIQRTQQEDSAVYLCASLGGGAPSYNEQFFGPGTRLTVL.